What follows are 31 T cell receptor beta chains derived from one specimen sequenced in a study of T cell responses to AZD1222 COVID-19 vaccine. Sequenced by immunoSEQ multiplex PCR; TCRdb stores in-frame clones only, minus some. The repertoire holds 120,000 or so clones, around 90% seen once, with 15% in the top ten. The starting material was peripheral blood, obtained 28 days after the second AZD1222 dose. The receptors were sampled from an adult who received the AZD1222 COVID-19 vaccine.

Notes on this clone: The junction shows a germline mismatch at one end, possibly a read error. The V and J genes are TRBV11-2 and TRBJ1-2, with D possibly matching TRBD1 (5 bases). From germline, CDR1 is SGHAT and CDR2 FQNNGV. The CDR3 totals 13 residues. The CDR3 loop reads CASSLAPGLDAHF. The CDR3 nucleotides are TGTGCCAGCAGCTTAGCCCCGGGACTCGATGCCCACTTC.

This chain uses TRBV6-1 with TRBJ1-1, with D possibly matching TRBD1 (5 bases). Germline V CDR1 and CDR2: MNHNS, SASEGT. Trimming left V 2 bases short and J 0 bases short, with 16 bases between. The CDR3 runs to 17 residues. The CDR3 spells CASSEFSDSRLNTEAFF. DNA of the CDR3: TGTGCCAGCAGTGAATTTTCTGACAGTCGATTGAACACTGAAGCTTTCTTT.

This clone was recorded once. The V call is TRBV18, the J call TRBJ1-4; 9 nucleotides line up with TRBD1. There are 16 residues in the CDR3. V lost 3 bases to trimming and J lost 8 bases; unmatched junction nucleotides: 10. Germline CDR1 and CDR2: KGHSH and LQKENI. The CDR3 coding sequence is TGTGCCAGCTCACCCGGTCGGGGACAGGGAAGCGAAAAACTGTTTTTT. Translation gives CASSPGRGQGSEKLFF.

V usage is TRBV10-2 and J usage is TRBJ2-2, with D tentatively TRBD1 or TRBD2 (5 bases each). CDR3 length: 16 amino acids. CDR1 is WSHSY and CDR2 is SAAADI in the germline V gene. V lost 4 bases to trimming and J lost 6 bases, with 18 bases between them. The CDR3 sequence: CASSGTGTAHAGELFF. The CDR3 region has the DNA TGCGCCAGCAGTGGAACCGGGACGGCGCACGCCGGGGAGCTGTTTTTT.

The chain has TRBV2 and TRBJ1-2; TRBD1 matches at 11 bases. The junction had 2 bases not matched to a gene; V was cut back by 3 bases and J by 2 bases. Germline V gene lookup returns CDR1 SNHLY and CDR2 FYNNEI. The CDR3 covers 15 residues. Here the CDR3 reads CASSEGTGGNYGYTF. CDR3 in DNA: TGTGCCAGCAGTGAGGGGACAGGGGGGAACTATGGCTACACCTTC.

The rearrangement uses TRBV29-1 and TRBJ1-1; D call uncertain. V was clipped by 6 bases and J by 3 bases, with 14 bases between them. Germline V gene lookup returns CDR1 SQVTM and CDR2 ANQGSEA. The CDR3 length is 13 residues. The CDR3 sequence is CSVPTASDTEAFF. The CDR3 DNA reads TGCAGCGTCCCCACGGCCTCCGACACTGAAGCTTTCTTT.

V gene TRBV29-1 combines with J gene TRBJ1-2; D remains ambiguous. Germline V gene data show CDR1 as SQVTM and CDR2 as ANQGSEA. The CDR3 is 12 amino acids. Trimming took 4 bases from V and 6 from J, leaving 12 bases between them. The CDR3 bases are TGCAGCGTTGCCCCCGGCAGCAATGGCTACACCTTC. It codes for CSVAPGSNGYTF.

This chain joins TRBV6-5 and TRBJ1-5; no firm D call. CDR3 length: 13 amino acids. In germline, CDR1 is MNHEY, CDR2 SVGAGI. Trimming took off 2 bases at V and 4 bases at J, with 6 bases between the two ends. The CDR3 reads CASSYAWNQPQHF. In DNA, the CDR3 is TGTGCCAGCAGTTACGCTTGGAATCAGCCCCAGCATTTT.

The chain employs TRBV29-1 and TRBJ1-2; D not resolved. In germline, CDR1 is SQVTM, CDR2 ANQGSEA. The CDR3 covers 13 residues. Trimming took 7 bases from V and 0 from J, leaving 12 bases between them. In DNA, the CDR3 is TGCAGCGCTGAGCCTGGAGCTAACTATGGCTACACCTTC. As protein: CSAEPGANYGYTF. The variable domain in full, completed from reference TRBV29-1 and TRBJ1-2, reads SAVISQKPSRDICQRGTSLTIQCQVDSQVTMMFWYRQQPGQSLTLIATANQGSEATYESGFVIDKFPISRPNLTFSTLTVSNMSPEDSSIYLCSAEPGANYGYTFGSGTRLTVV.

The chain recombines TRBV27 with TRBJ1-4; no reliable D call. The CDR3 has 15 amino acids. Germline assignment: CDR1 MNHEY and CDR2 SMNVEV (reference sequence). V shed 2 bases and J shed 0 bases, with 7 bases lying between them. The CDR3 is CASSLRRPTNEKLFF. The CDR3 DNA reads TGTGCCAGCAGTTTAAGAAGGCCAACTAATGAAAAACTGTTTTTT.

V is TRBV18 and J is TRBJ1-2; 7 nucleotides match TRBD1. V dropped 6 bases and J dropped 7; count of bases not matched to a gene: 11. The CDR3 sequence is 14 residues long. CDR1 and CDR2 (germline): KGHSH, LQKENI. CDR3 bases: TGTGCCAGCTCTGAGACGCAGGGGGTGGCTGGCTACACCTTC. As protein: CASSETQGVAGYTF.

This sequence joins TRBV18 and TRBJ2-2; tentatively, D is TRBD1 (5 bases). Germline CDR1 and CDR2: KGHSH and LQKENI. This CDR3 is 15 amino acids long. With 0 bases removed from V and 1 base from J, the gap between germline ends came to 6 bases. The CDR3 sequence is CASSPPGVNTGELFF. CDR3 in DNA: TGTGCCAGCTCACCACCAGGGGTGAACACCGGGGAGCTGTTTTTT.

The sample holds a few counts of this clone. This rearrangement joins TRBV28 to TRBJ1-3; D not resolved. V was trimmed by 2 bases and J by 4 bases, leaving 6 bases between them. The CDR3 spans 13 residues. Germline V lookup: CDR1 MDHEN, CDR2 SYDVKM. The DNA for the CDR3 is TGTGCCAGCAGTTTACCCCACGGAAACACCATATATTTT. It is translated as CASSLPHGNTIYF.

The CDR3 DNA follows: TGTGCCAGTAGTGGGGCTCGGCGGGACACCGGGGAGCTGTTTTTT. Its translation is CASSGARRDTGELFF. The chain uses TRBV19 and TRBJ2-2; D tentatively fits TRBD1 or TRBD2 (5 bases each). The ends were cut back, 5 bases at V and 3 bases at J, with 13 bases in the middle. CDR3 length: 15 residues. The germline gives CDR1 LNHDA, CDR2 SQIVND (reference sequence).

The rearrangement uses TRBV28 and TRBJ1-2, with TRBD1 matching over 7 bases. V was clipped by 4 bases and J by 4 bases; unmatched bases: 6. The CDR3 extends over 14 amino acids. Germline CDR1 and CDR2: MDHEN and SYDVKM. CDR3 bases: TGTGCCAGCAGTTCCCAGGACAGGATCTATGGCTACACCTTC. Its translation: CASSSQDRIYGYTF.

This rearrangement joins TRBV18 to TRBJ1-1, with TRBD1 identical over 11 bases. The CDR3 is 16 amino acids. J gave up 5 bases and V 5 bases, and 10 bases lay outside the gene matches. The V gene's germline CDR1 is KGHSH and CDR2 LQKENI. CDR3 nucleotides: TGTGCCAGCTCATCTGGACAGGGGGCTGTTGGGACTGAAGCTTTCTTT. Protein: CASSSGQGAVGTEAFF.

The genes are TRBV7-6 and TRBJ2-3, with TRBD2 matching over 7 bases. Per germline, CDR1 SGHVS and CDR2 FNYEAQ. The CDR3 contains 16 residues. Trimming removed 4 bases from V and 3 bases from J; junction bases left unmatched: 10. DNA of the CDR3: TGTGCCAGCAGCTGGAGGGGACTAAGCGAAACAGATACGCAGTATTTT. Amino acid sequence: CASSWRGLSETDTQYF.

This clone turned up a few times. The CDR3 reads CASSLVRTRNTGELFF. The CDR3 DNA follows: TGTGCCAGCAGCTTAGTTCGGACTAGGAACACCGGGGAGCTGTTTTTT. The J gene is TRBJ2-2, the V gene TRBV7-8, with 7 positions matching TRBD2. The CDR3 is 16 amino acids. In germline, CDR1 is SGHVS, CDR2 FQNEAQ. After removal of 1 base from V and 1 base from J, the junction contained 3 bases not matched to a gene.

The rearrangement uses TRBV5-1 and TRBJ1-3; 11 bases map to TRBD1. V shed 4 bases and J 6 bases; nucleotides not matched to a gene: 3. The CDR3 is made up of 14 amino acids. Germline V gene lookup returns CDR1 SGHRS and CDR2 YFSETQ. CDR3 nucleotide sequence: TGCGCCAGCAGCCGGGGACAGGGGGAAAACACCATATATTTT. Its translation: CASSRGQGENTIYF.

The rearrangement joins TRBV7-9 to TRBJ1-5; D may be TRBD1 (5 bases). V was trimmed by 1 base and J by 9 bases, leaving 16 bases between them. CDR3 length equals 15 residues. CDR1 and CDR2 from the germline V gene are SEHNR and FQNEAQ (reference sequence). CDR3 protein: CASSLGSGGERPQHF. The CDR3 DNA reads TGTGCCAGCAGCTTAGGTTCCGGGGGGGAACGGCCCCAGCATTTT.

This sequence joins TRBV5-1 and TRBJ2-1; D assignment may be TRBD1 or TRBD2 (5 bases each). Trimming removed 0 bases at V and 4 bases at J, with 11 bases between. The CDR3 contains 15 residues. Germline V lookup: CDR1 SGHRS, CDR2 YFSETQ. CDR3 in DNA: TGCGCCAGCAGCTTGGTGGCAGGGAGTTACAATGAGCAGTTCTTC. Its protein product is CASSLVAGSYNEQFF.

The chain combines TRBV18 with TRBJ2-7; 7 bases line up with TRBD1. Germline V gene sequence: CDR1 KGHSH, CDR2 LQKENI. After removal of 4 bases from V and 2 bases from J, the junction contained 5 bases not matched to a gene. The CDR3 has 14 amino acids. Here the CDR3 DNA reads TGTGCCAGCTCACGCCGGGACAGAGCCTACGAGCAGTACTTC. Residues: CASSRRDRAYEQYF. Combining the CDR3 with reference TRBV18 and TRBJ2-7 gives the whole variable domain NAGVMQNPRHLVRRRGQEARLRCSPMKGHSHVYWYRQLPEEGLKFMVYLQKENIIDESGMPKERFSAEFPKEGPSILRIQQVVRGDSAAYFCASSRRDRAYEQYFGPGTRLTVT.

This chain uses TRBV19 with TRBJ1-1; 9 bases map to TRBD1. This CDR3 has 16 amino acids. Losses at the gene ends were 6 bases for V and 4 bases for J; bases not matched to a gene: 12. Germline CDR1 reads LNHDA; CDR2 reads SQIVND (reference sequence). The DNA of the CDR3 is TGTGCCAGTAGAAATCAGGGACAGGGCGCCTTCACTGAAGCTTTCTTT. It codes for CASRNQGQGAFTEAFF. The whole variable domain, filled in from reference TRBV19 and TRBJ1-1, reads DGGITQSPKYLFRKEGQNVTLSCEQNLNHDAMYWYRQDPGQGLRLIYYSQIVNDFQKGDIAEGYSVSREKKESFPLTVTSAQKNPTAFYLCASRNQGQGAFTEAFFGQGTRLTVV.

This chain links TRBV27 with TRBJ2-2, with 10 bases matching TRBD1. V lost 7 bases to trimming and J lost 0 bases; unmatched junction nucleotides: 8. This CDR3 is built from 17 residues. Germline values: CDR1 MNHEY, CDR2 SMNVEV (reference sequence). CDR3: CASTPLGQGANTGELFF. The CDR3 DNA is TGTGCCAGCACCCCTTTAGGACAGGGGGCGAACACCGGGGAGCTGTTTTTT.

The chain combines TRBV11-2 with TRBJ1-4; the match to TRBD1 covers 7 bases. Germline CDR1 SGHAT, CDR2 FQNNGV. CDR3 length: 15 residues. V shed 5 bases and J 5 bases; nucleotides not matched to a gene: 8. The CDR3 DNA sequence: TGTGCCAGCAGCCGCGCCGGGACAGTGAATGAAAAACTGTTTTTT. It encodes CASSRAGTVNEKLFF.

Only one count was recorded for this clone. This chain links TRBV28 with TRBJ1-5; D is undetermined. The germline V gene encodes CDR1 MDHEN and CDR2 SYDVKM. The V end lost 7 bases, the J end lost 4 bases, and 8 bases lay between the germline ends. The CDR3 runs to 12 residues. As DNA, the CDR3 is TGTGCCAGCACCAGCGTTAATCAGCCCCAGCATTTT. Its protein is CASTSVNQPQHF. The entire variable domain, with the rest obtained from reference TRBV28 and TRBJ1-5, is as follows: DVKVTQSSRYLVKRTGEKVFLECVQDMDHENMFWYRQDPGLGLRLIYFSYDVKMKEKGDIPEGYSVSREKKERFSLILESASTNQTSMYLCASTSVNQPQHFGDGTRLSIL.

The J gene is TRBJ2-1, the V gene TRBV11-3; TRBD2 matches at 10 bases. The CDR3 has 16 amino acids. The V gene's germline CDR1 is SGHNT and CDR2 YENEEA. V shed 1 base and J 9 bases; nucleotides not matched to a gene: 9. The CDR3 DNA reads as TGTGCCAGCAGCTTAGGGTTTAGCGGGAGGATTAGTGAGCAGTTCTTC. Amino acids: CASSLGFSGRISEQFF.

This chain connects TRBV11-3 to TRBJ1-1; 8 bases match TRBD1. The CDR3 runs 13 residues. CDR1 is SGHNT, CDR2 YENEEA, per germline. J gave up 6 bases and V 5 bases, and 5 bases lay outside the gene matches. CDR3 DNA sequence: TGTGCCAGCAGCCCGTGGACAGGGTCTGAAGCTTTCTTT. Amino acid sequence: CASSPWTGSEAFF.

V and J are TRBV5-1 and TRBJ1-2; 7 bases line up with TRBD1. CDR3 length: 13 residues. In germline, CDR1 is SGHRS, CDR2 YFSETQ. The V gene end was trimmed by 4 bases and the J gene end by 7 bases; junction bases not matched to a gene: 7. The CDR3 DNA reads TGCGCCAGCAGCGGGACAGAGGCCGGTGGCTACACCTTC. Protein sequence: CASSGTEAGGYTF.

The rearrangement joins TRBV3-1 (or the pseudogene TRBV3-2) to TRBJ2-2; 10 bases fit TRBD2. The germline gives CDR1 LGHDT, CDR2 YNNKEL (reference sequence). J lost 3 bases, V lost 0 bases, and 10 bases had no gene match. The CDR3 length is 19 residues. The CDR3 region has the DNA TGTGCCAGCAGCCAAGATTTTTGGAGAGCGGGAGGGTACACCGGGGAGCTGTTTTTT. As protein: CASSQDFWRAGGYTGELFF.

The chain recombines TRBV10-3 with TRBJ2-2, with no clear D. Germline V gene lookup returns CDR1 ENHRY and CDR2 SYGVKD. The ends were cut back, 4 bases at V and 1 base at J, with 10 bases in the middle. The CDR3 length is 15 residues. CDR3 sequence reads: CAISVSSGNTGELFF. The CDR3 DNA follows: TGTGCCATCAGTGTCTCCTCGGGGAACACCGGGGAGCTGTTTTTT.